Each of the 25 T cell receptor beta chains below was sequenced from the same sample in a study of blood T cell repertoires in COVID-19. Data came from immunoSEQ multiplex PCR; TCRdb stores just in-frame clones and leaves some out. The sample lists some 330,000 clones; around 83% were seen once. The sequencing sample was made of PBMCs or T cells enriched from blood (not recorded which). The source of these receptors is a woman aged 45-65 years who had recovered from COVID-19.

This chain connects TRBV11-2 to TRBJ1-2; D is ambiguous. Germline V gene lookup returns CDR1 SGHAT and CDR2 FQNNGV. V gave up 3 bases and J gave up 4 bases, with 12 bases separating them. This CDR3 contains 14 residues. CDR3 amino acids: CASSFTTPGYGYTF. The CDR3 nucleotides are TGTGCCAGCAGCTTTACTACTCCCGGCTATGGCTACACCTTC.

The chain combines TRBV5-5 with TRBJ1-6; perhaps TRBD1 as D (6 bases). The CDR3 has 14 amino acids. Germline assignment: CDR1 SGHKS and CDR2 YYEKEE (reference sequence). The V gene lost 4 bases and the J gene lost 10 bases, with 15 bases spanning the gap. The CDR3 DNA follows: TGTGCCAGCAGCCTGACAGGTAGCCACTCACCCCTCCACTTT. Protein sequence: CASSLTGSHSPLHF.

This clone was seen once. The rearrangement uses TRBV6-5 and TRBJ1-2; unclear D gene. This CDR3 has 16 residues. Trimming stripped 0 bases from V and 6 bases from J, with 17 bases between. Germline assignment: CDR1 MNHEY and CDR2 SVGAGI. In DNA form, the CDR3 reads TGTGCCAGCAGTTACTCGTTAACAGCCCCCTATGATGGCTACACCTTC. It yields the protein CASSYSLTAPYDGYTF.

V gene TRBV29-1 combines with J gene TRBJ1-1, with D possibly being TRBD1 (5 bases). Germline-derived CDR1 and CDR2 are SQVTM and ANQGSEA. V shed 7 bases and J shed 4 bases, with 13 bases lying between them. This CDR3 contains 12 residues. The CDR3 protein is CSAQQVPTEAFF. CDR3 DNA: TGCAGCGCACAACAGGTCCCCACTGAAGCTTTCTTT.

V usage is TRBV2 and J usage is TRBJ2-1; 9 bases fit TRBD1. The CDR3 spans 15 residues. Germline CDR1 reads SNHLY; CDR2 reads FYNNEI. V lost 6 bases, J lost 9 bases, and 12 bases stayed unmatched. The CDR3 coding sequence is TGTGCCAGCAGCAGAAACAGGGGGCCGGAAAGTGAGCAGTTCTTC. Translating it yields CASSRNRGPESEQFF. The full variable domain, with the rest looked up from reference TRBV2 and TRBJ2-1, is EPEVTQTPSHQVTQMGQEVILRCVPISNHLYFYWYRQILGQKVEFLVSFYNNEISEKSEIFDDQFSVERPDGSNFTLKIRSTKLEDSAMYFCASSRNRGPESEQFFGPGTRLTVL.

The chain combines TRBV4-1 with TRBJ1-4; D is uncertain. V lost 0 bases and J 3 bases, leaving 11 bases between the germline ends. The germline V gene encodes CDR1 MGHRA and CDR2 YSYEKL. The CDR3 is made up of 16 amino acids. CDR3 loop: CASSQEGQASNEKLFF. CDR3 DNA sequence: TGCGCCAGCAGCCAAGAAGGCCAGGCCTCTAATGAAAAACTGTTTTTT.

This clone has a handful of counts. This chain uses TRBV3-1 (or the pseudogene TRBV3-2) with TRBJ1-2; maybe TRBD1 (5 bases). V was clipped by 1 base and J by 4 bases, with 13 bases between them. CDR1 and CDR2 from the germline V gene are LGHDT and YNNKEL (reference sequence). The CDR3 length is 15 residues. In nucleotides, the CDR3 is TGTGCCAGCAGCCAAGGGCGAGACAGAGTCTATGGCTACACCTTC. The encoded protein is CASSQGRDRVYGYTF.

V and J are TRBV5-6 and TRBJ1-1, with 9 bases aligning to TRBD1. V shed 0 bases, J shed 5 bases, and the junction held 8 bases outside the gene matches. The CDR3 is 16 amino acids. Germline V CDR1 and CDR2: SGHDT, YYEEEE. Here the CDR3 DNA reads TGTGCCAGCAGCTTGGGAGAGACAGGGGGGGTTACTGAAGCTTTCTTT. Amino acid sequence: CASSLGETGGVTEAFF.

This clone was detected only once. The V and J genes are TRBV6-2 or TRBV6-3 and TRBJ2-7; maybe TRBD2 (7 bases). The V gene lost 6 bases and the J gene lost 5 bases, with 20 bases spanning the gap. This CDR3 contains 15 residues. Germline lookup yields CDR1 MNHEY and CDR2 SVGEGT. The CDR3 is CASSSPGGRWNEQYF. Written as DNA, the CDR3 is TGTGCCAGCAGCAGCCCCGGGGGGCGCTGGAACGAGCAGTACTTC.

This clone has a handful of counts. The J gene is TRBJ2-7, the V gene TRBV7-2, with TRBD2 matching 10 bases. The germline V gene has CDR1 SGHTA and CDR2 FQGNSA. The CDR3 is made up of 13 amino acids. V shed 2 bases, J shed 10 bases, and the junction held 5 bases outside the gene matches. CDR3 sequence: CASSLLLAGVQYF. CDR3 DNA sequence: TGTGCCAGCAGCTTATTGCTAGCGGGAGTTCAGTACTTC.

The rearrangement joins TRBV9 to TRBJ2-1; no firm D call. The CDR3 covers 14 residues. Trimming removed 0 bases from V and 3 bases from J, with 7 bases in between. The germline V gene encodes CDR1 SGDLS and CDR2 YYNGEE. CDR3 region: CASSVGEVYNEQFF. As DNA, the CDR3 is TGTGCCAGCAGCGTAGGCGAAGTCTACAATGAGCAGTTCTTC. Drawing the rest from reference TRBV9 and TRBJ2-1, the complete variable domain is DSGVTQTPKHLITATGQRVTLRCSPRSGDLSVYWYQQSLDQGLQFLIQYYNGEERAKGNILERFSAQQFPDLHSELNLSSLELGDSALYFCASSVGEVYNEQFFGPGTRLTVL.

The CDR3 sequence: CASSRTSAPGSGELFF. The CDR3 nucleotides are TGCGCCAGCAGCCGCACTAGCGCCCCGGGGTCCGGGGAGCTGTTTTTT. The V and J genes are TRBV4-3 and TRBJ2-2, with 7 bases identical to TRBD2. CDR1 is LGHNA and CDR2 is YSLEER in the germline V gene. J gave up 6 bases and V 4 bases, and 11 bases lay outside the gene matches. The CDR3 is 16 amino acids.

This clone was observed a handful of times. V gene TRBV14 combines with J gene TRBJ1-5; D is undetermined. CDR1 SGHDN and CDR2 FVKESK come from the germline V gene. Trimming took 4 bases from V and 8 from J, leaving 9 bases between them. The CDR3 has 12 amino acids. As DNA, the CDR3 is TGTGCCAGCAGCCGAGTTGGTGAGCCCCAGCATTTT. It yields the protein CASSRVGEPQHF. Full variable domain (outside the CDR3, taken from reference TRBV14 and TRBJ1-5): EAGVTQFPSHSVIEKGQTVTLRCDPISGHDNLYWYRRVMGKEIKFLLHFVKESKQDESGMPNNRFLAERTGGTYSTLKVQPAELEDSGVYFCASSRVGEPQHFGDGTRLSIL.

This sequence joins TRBV3-1 (or the pseudogene TRBV3-2) and TRBJ1-6; D gene unclear. The CDR3 covers 17 residues. Germline-derived CDR1 and CDR2 are LGHDT and YNNKEL (reference sequence). Trimming removed 4 bases from V and 5 bases from J, with 18 bases in between. As DNA, the CDR3 is TGTGCCAGCAGCCCTAGAGGCGGGCGGGGAAATAATTCACCCCTCCACTTT. This sequence encodes CASSPRGGRGNNSPLHF.

The sample holds a few counts of this clone. The V call is TRBV6-2 or TRBV6-3, the J call TRBJ1-1, with TRBD1 as a possible D gene (5 bases). The CDR3 spans 17 residues. The V end lost 0 bases, the J end lost 0 bases, and 14 bases lay between the germline ends. Germline CDR1 is MNHEY and CDR2 is SVGEGT. In DNA, the CDR3 is TGTGCCAGCAGTTACTCCCCAGGGTCAGGAGTGAACACTGAAGCTTTCTTT. It codes for CASSYSPGSGVNTEAFF.

There are many counts of this clone. This chain's CDR3 is CASSIGQGARTQYF. In DNA form, the CDR3 reads TGTGCCAGTAGTATTGGCCAGGGGGCACGGACCCAGTACTTC. This chain uses TRBV19 with TRBJ2-5; 8 positions match TRBD1. Germline CDR1 and CDR2: LNHDA and SQIVND (reference sequence). The CDR3 extends over 14 amino acids. The ends lost 3 bases at V and 7 bases at J; junction bases unmatched: 7.

The chain links TRBV30 to TRBJ1-1; D call uncertain. This CDR3 has 13 residues. Trimming removed 3 bases at V and 0 bases at J, with 8 bases between. Germline V CDR1 and CDR2: GTSNPN, SVGIG (reference sequence). CDR3 bases: TGTGCCTGGAGCACCAGGTTGAACACTGAAGCTTTCTTT. The encoded protein is CAWSTRLNTEAFF.

CDR3 coding DNA: TGTGCCAGCAGGCTACAGGGGGCGGGTGAAAAACTGTTTTTT. As protein: CASRLQGAGEKLFF. The rearrangement links TRBV27 to TRBJ1-4; TRBD1 agrees at 9 bases. This CDR3 region has 14 residues. Trimming at V came to 6 bases and at J to 7 bases, leaving 6 bases not matched to a gene. Germline V gene lookup returns CDR1 MNHEY and CDR2 SMNVEV (reference sequence).

V usage is TRBV3-1 (or the pseudogene TRBV3-2) and J usage is TRBJ1-1; no clear D gene. The CDR3 is 14 amino acids. Germline-derived CDR1 and CDR2 are LGHDT and YNNKEL (reference sequence). V was trimmed by 3 bases and J by 4 bases, leaving 12 bases between them. DNA for the CDR3: TGTGCCAGCAGCCAGCTCGCCGGCGGCACTGAAGCTTTCTTT. Its protein product is CASSQLAGGTEAFF.

The rearrangement uses TRBV5-4 and TRBJ2-1; D perhaps matches TRBD2 (7 bases). The CDR3 has 16 residues. V gave up 4 bases and J gave up 8 bases, with 22 bases separating them. The germline V gene encodes CDR1 SGHNT and CDR2 YYREEE (reference sequence). The CDR3 loop reads CASSPGLTRGGDEQFF. The CDR3 DNA sequence: TGTGCCAGCAGCCCTGGGTTGACTAGGGGGGGTGATGAGCAGTTCTTC.

This clone has just a few counts. The chain links TRBV6-2 or TRBV6-3 to TRBJ1-4; 7 bases are a match to TRBD1. CDR1 is MNHEY, CDR2 SVGEGT, per germline. This CDR3 has 16 residues. With V trimmed by 5 bases and J by 2 bases, 8 bases remained unmatched. In DNA form, the CDR3 reads TGTGCCAGCAGTCACACGCCGACAGGGACTAATGAAAAACTGTTTTTT. Amino acids: CASSHTPTGTNEKLFF.

The sample holds a few counts of this clone. The chain joins TRBV9 to TRBJ2-2; D not certain. CDR3 length: 11 amino acids. Germline V gene lookup returns CDR1 SGDLS and CDR2 YYNGEE. The V and J ends lost 2 bases and 8 bases respectively, with 4 bases between them. CDR3 DNA sequence: TGTGCCAGCAGCGTCGGGGGGGAGCTGTTTTTT. This sequence encodes CASSVGGELFF.

The chain carries TRBV15 and TRBJ2-1; tentatively, D is TRBD2 (6 bases). The CDR3 totals 16 residues. The germline V and J ends were trimmed by 3 bases and 0 bases, with 12 bases remaining between them. Germline CDR1 LNHNV, CDR2 YYDKDF (reference sequence). In DNA, the CDR3 is TGTGCCACCAGCAGGGATAGCGGCGGCTCCTACAATGAGCAGTTCTTC. Its translation is CATSRDSGGSYNEQFF.

This sequence joins TRBV6-2 or TRBV6-3 and TRBJ2-2; 7 bases are a match to TRBD1. J was trimmed by 1 base and V by 6 bases; bases with no gene match: 2. Germline V gene lookup returns CDR1 MNHEY and CDR2 SVGEGT. The CDR3 runs to 14 residues. CDR3 DNA sequence: TGTGCCAGCAGCGGACAGGTGAACACCGGGGAGCTGTTTTTT. It encodes CASSGQVNTGELFF.

The chain employs TRBV10-1 and TRBJ2-7, with TRBD2 identical over 10 bases. Germline CDR1 is WNHNN and CDR2 is SYGVQD (reference sequence). The length of the CDR3 is 14 residues. V trimming: 4 bases; J trimming: 1 base; junction bases outside the gene matches: 1. The CDR3 protein is CASSGTSGSYEQYF. CDR3 nucleotides: TGCGCCAGCAGTGGGACTAGCGGATCCTACGAGCAGTACTTC.